This entry is about one T cell receptor beta chain. Its antigen is not known. Being one base from a much bigger clone, this may be a read error. Investigators prepared the TCR beta libraries by applying iRepertoire HTBI primers and Arm-PCR of CDR3 regions. MiXCR was run by TCRdb on the multiplex PCR reads, yielding one entry per CDR3 protein. The sample holds 440,000 or so distinct CDR3 sequences, under 15% seen once. The data were obtained in a study of regulatory T cells in long-lasting Graves disease. This CDR3 region has 13 residues. The V end lost 0 bases, the J end lost 12 bases, and 15 bases lay between the germline ends. CDR1 is MNHEY, CDR2 SVGEGT, per germline. Regarding the study as a whole: Analyses excluded thyroid tissue, covering peripheral blood alone. Persistent patients shared more public clonotypes (about 2,600) than new patients (nearly 1,000).

Time point defined: newly diagnosed GD, antithyroid drugs for less than 3 months. Generation of the TCR library employed RNA extracted from PBMCs. Per American Thyroid Association guidelines, Graves' disease was diagnosed. This sample also appeared in a second study, on T cells in Graves' hyperthyroidism and ophthalmopathy.

The chain couples TRBV6-2 or TRBV6-3 to TRBJ2-7; D gene uncertain. This receptor was identified in a woman in her thirties with Graves disease. Sequencing used peripheral blood mononuclear cells (PBMCs), obtained at new diagnosis, from a patient treated with antithyroid drugs. The CDR3 bases are TGTGCCAGCAGTTACTCGGAAGTAGCTCCCCGGTACTTC. Its protein is CASSYSEVAPRYF.